This paragraph covers one T cell receptor beta chain sequence. Antigen unknown. This sample is drawn from a study of T cell responses to AZD1222 COVID-19 vaccine. Study results and limitations: There were vaccine-associated CD4 TCRs across spike, dominant at 160-218 and 743-854. Targets within unmutated variant regions were reportedly found for nearly half of spike-specific TCRs.

Method: immunoSEQ multiplex PCR; TCRdb's copy keeps in-frame clones and lacks some. The sample has some 50,000 clones; roughly 89% are singletons. The sequence derives from an adult who received the AZD1222 COVID-19 vaccine. Sequencing used peripheral blood, obtained 28 days after the second AZD1222 dose.

The DNA of the CDR3 is TGTGCCAGCAGCCAAGAAGGAACAGACATCCAAGAGACCCAGTACTTC. Translated: CASSQEGTDIQETQYF. The chain has TRBV3-1 (or the pseudogene TRBV3-2) and TRBJ2-5; no definite D call. The CDR3 is 16 amino acids. Germline assignment: CDR1 LGHDT and CDR2 YNNKEL (reference sequence). The V and J ends lost 0 bases and 1 base respectively, with 12 bases between them.